This T cell receptor (beta chain) was obtained from a study of T cell changes during pregnancy in multiple sclerosis. Some clones are missing from TCRdb's copy, which holds only in-frame ones; the method was immunoSEQ multiplex PCR. The repertoire holds 43,000 or so clones, with nearly 95% as singletons. Trimming removed 6 bases at V and 7 bases at J, with 10 bases between. The CDR3 is 12 amino acids. The V gene's germline CDR1 is LNHDA and CDR2 SQIVND (reference sequence). The sample in question was peripheral blood, obtained in the third trimester of pregnancy. The V and J genes are TRBV19 and TRBJ1-5; D is unclear. This TCR was recovered from a female donor with multiple sclerosis, enrolled in a pregnancy study. The CDR3 here is CASSDGGQPQHF. CDR3 in DNA: TGTGCCAGTAGCGACGGCGGACAGCCCCAGCATTTT.